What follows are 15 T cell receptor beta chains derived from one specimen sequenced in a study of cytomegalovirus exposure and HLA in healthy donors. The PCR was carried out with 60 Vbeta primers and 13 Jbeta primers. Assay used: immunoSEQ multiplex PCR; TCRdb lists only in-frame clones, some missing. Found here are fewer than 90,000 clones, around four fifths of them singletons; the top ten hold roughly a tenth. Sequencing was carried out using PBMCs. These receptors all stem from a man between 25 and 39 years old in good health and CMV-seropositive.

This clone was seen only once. CDR3 in DNA: TGTGCCACGAGACGCGGGGGGGCTGCAGATACGCAGTATTTT. Amino acids: CATRRGGAADTQYF. The V gene is TRBV15, the J gene TRBJ2-3; 9 bases are a match to TRBD2. The CDR3 runs to 14 residues. V lost 9 bases and J lost 4; bases outside the gene matches: 8. Per germline, CDR1 LNHNV and CDR2 YYDKDF (reference sequence).

The CDR3 reads CASSLAGNGYTF. As DNA, the CDR3 is TGCGCCAGCAGCTTGGCGGGGAATGGCTACACCTTC. J is TRBJ1-2 and V is TRBV5-1; D unclear. V was cut by 0 bases and J by 6 bases, with 6 bases left in between. The length of the CDR3 is 12 residues. Germline V lookup: CDR1 SGHRS, CDR2 YFSETQ.

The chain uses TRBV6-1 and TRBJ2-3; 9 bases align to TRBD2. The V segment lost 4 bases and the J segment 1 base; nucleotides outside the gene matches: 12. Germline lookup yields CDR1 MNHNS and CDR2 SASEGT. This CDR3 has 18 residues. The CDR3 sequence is CASSVLERGAFRTDTQYF. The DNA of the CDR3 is TGTGCCAGCAGTGTCCTCGAGCGGGGGGCCTTTCGCACAGATACGCAGTATTTT.

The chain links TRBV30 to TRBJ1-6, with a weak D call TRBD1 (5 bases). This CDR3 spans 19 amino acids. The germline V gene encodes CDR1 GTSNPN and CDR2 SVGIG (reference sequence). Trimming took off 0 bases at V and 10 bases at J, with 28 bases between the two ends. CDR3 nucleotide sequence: TGTGCCTGGAGTGTAATGCGGGGGGGTGGTTTCGTTAAACCATCACCCCTCCACTTT. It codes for CAWSVMRGGGFVKPSPLHF.

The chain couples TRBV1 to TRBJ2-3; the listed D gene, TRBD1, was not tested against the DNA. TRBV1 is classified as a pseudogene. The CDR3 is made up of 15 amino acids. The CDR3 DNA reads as TGCACCAGCAGCCAGTGGCACCGCTTTTCAGATACGCAGTATTTT. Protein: CTSSQWHRFSDTQYF.

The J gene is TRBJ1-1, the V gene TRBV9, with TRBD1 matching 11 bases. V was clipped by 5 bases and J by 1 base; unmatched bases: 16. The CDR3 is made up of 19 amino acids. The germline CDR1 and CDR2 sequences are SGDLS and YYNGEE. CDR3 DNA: TGTGCCAGCAGTCGGGGAGGACAGGGGGCAGGGAGGACGAACACTGAAGCTTTCTTT. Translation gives CASSRGGQGAGRTNTEAFF.

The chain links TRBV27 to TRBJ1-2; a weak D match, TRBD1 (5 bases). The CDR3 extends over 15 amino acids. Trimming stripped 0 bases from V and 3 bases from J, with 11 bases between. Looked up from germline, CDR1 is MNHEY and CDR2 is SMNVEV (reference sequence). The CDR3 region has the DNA TGTGCCAGCAGTTTATCGCCGGGGGGGGACTATGGCTACACCTTC. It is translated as CASSLSPGGDYGYTF.

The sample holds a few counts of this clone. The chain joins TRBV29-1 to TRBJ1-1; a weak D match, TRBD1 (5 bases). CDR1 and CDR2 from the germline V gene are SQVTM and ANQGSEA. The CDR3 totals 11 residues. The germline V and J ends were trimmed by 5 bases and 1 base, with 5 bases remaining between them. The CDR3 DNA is TGCAGCGTTACAGGGAACACTGAAGCTTTCTTT. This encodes CSVTGNTEAFF.

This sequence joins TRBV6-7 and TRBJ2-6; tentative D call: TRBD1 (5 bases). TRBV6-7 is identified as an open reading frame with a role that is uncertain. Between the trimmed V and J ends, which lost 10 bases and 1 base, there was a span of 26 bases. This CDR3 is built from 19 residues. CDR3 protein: CATLRQCLETRSGANVLTF. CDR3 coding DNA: TGTGCCACCCTTAGACAGTGCCTAGAGACTCGGTCTGGGGCCAACGTCCTGACTTTC.

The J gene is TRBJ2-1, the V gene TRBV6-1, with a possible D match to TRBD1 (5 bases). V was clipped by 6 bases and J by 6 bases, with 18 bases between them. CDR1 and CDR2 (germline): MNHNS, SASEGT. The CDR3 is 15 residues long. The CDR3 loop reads CASRGRTDPGNEQFF. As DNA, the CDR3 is TGTGCCAGCAGGGGGCGGACGGACCCCGGCAATGAGCAGTTCTTC.

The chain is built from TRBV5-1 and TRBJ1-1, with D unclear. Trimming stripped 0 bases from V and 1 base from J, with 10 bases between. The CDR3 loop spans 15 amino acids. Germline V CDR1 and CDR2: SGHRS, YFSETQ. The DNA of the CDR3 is TGCGCCAGCAGCTTGGCCCTGGAGGGGAACACTGAAGCTTTCTTT. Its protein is CASSLALEGNTEAFF.

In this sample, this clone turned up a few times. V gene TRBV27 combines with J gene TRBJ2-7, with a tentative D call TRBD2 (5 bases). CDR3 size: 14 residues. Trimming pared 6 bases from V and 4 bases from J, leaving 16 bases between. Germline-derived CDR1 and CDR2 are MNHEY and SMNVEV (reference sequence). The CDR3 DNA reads TGTGCCAGCAGCTCGCTAGCCACCCAATACGAGCAGTACTTC. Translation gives CASSSLATQYEQYF.

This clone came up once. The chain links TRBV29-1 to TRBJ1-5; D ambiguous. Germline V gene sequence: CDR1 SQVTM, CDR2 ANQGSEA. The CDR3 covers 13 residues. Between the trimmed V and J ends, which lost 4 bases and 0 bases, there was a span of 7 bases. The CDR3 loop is CSVAGNSNQPQHF. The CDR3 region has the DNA TGCAGCGTTGCCGGGAATAGCAATCAGCCCCAGCATTTT.

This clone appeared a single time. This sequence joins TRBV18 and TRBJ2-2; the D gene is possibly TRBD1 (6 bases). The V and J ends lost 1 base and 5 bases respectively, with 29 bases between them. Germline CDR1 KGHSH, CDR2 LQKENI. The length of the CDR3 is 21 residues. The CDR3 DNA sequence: TGTGCCAGCTCACCACAGACTCGCACCGGGCGGACAGACGGACGGACCGGGGAGCTGTTTTTT. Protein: CASSPQTRTGRTDGRTGELFF.

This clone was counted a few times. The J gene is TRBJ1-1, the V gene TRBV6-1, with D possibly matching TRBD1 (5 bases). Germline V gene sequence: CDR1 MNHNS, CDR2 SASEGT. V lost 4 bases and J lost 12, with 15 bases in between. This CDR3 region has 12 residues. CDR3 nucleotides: TGTGCCAGCAGTGTCCCGGCCGGGACTCCTTTCTTT. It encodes CASSVPAGTPFF.